The present entry profiles one T cell receptor (beta chain) with its context. Antigen unknown. V was clipped by 3 bases and J by 5 bases; unmatched bases: 8. The CDR3 has 15 residues. Germline V gene lookup returns CDR1 MNHNS and CDR2 SASEGT. The PCR ran on 60 Vbeta and 13 Jbeta primers. The method was immunoSEQ multiplex PCR; TCRdb's version includes in-frame clones alone and lacks a portion of them. The table shows approximately 160,000 clones, with around 80% occurring only once. This specimen comes from a study of cytomegalovirus exposure and HLA in healthy donors. Study-wide context: Among about 179 million T cells, an earlier analysis found roughly 100 million unique TCR beta sequences. Study-wide results and limits: V segments that were indistinguishable, TRBV6-2 and TRBV6-3 among them, were omitted from analysis. Many donors carried some public TCRs, although rarity characterized most TCR sequences.

This chain joins TRBV6-1 and TRBJ1-2; TRBD1 aligns across 8 bases. This receptor was obtained from a woman aged 45-65 years in good health and CMV-seropositive. Sample: PBMCs. DNA of the CDR3: TGTGCCAGCAGTGAGATGGGACAGGTCTGGTATGGCTACACCTTC. Residues: CASSEMGQVWYGYTF.